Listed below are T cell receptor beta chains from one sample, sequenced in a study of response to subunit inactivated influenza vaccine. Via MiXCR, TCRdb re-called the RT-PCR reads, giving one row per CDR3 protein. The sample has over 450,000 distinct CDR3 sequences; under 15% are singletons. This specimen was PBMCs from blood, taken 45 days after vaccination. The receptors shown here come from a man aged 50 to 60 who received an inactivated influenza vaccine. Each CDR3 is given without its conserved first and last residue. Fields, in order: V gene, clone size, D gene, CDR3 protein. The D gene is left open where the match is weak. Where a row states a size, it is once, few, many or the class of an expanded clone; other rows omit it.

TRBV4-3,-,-,ASSLRQEWTDTQY
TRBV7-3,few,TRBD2,ASSLKRVMTSGINEQF
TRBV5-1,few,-,ASSLGSNGYT
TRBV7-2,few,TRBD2,ASSSLNSGRDEQY
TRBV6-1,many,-,ASSFTGNTEAF
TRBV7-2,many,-,ASSSPYNEQF
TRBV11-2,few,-,ASSVTVDTEAF
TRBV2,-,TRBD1,ASRGIGTGTSYEQY
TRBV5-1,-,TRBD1,ACSWDSTYEQY
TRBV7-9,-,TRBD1,ASSPLGTASNEQF
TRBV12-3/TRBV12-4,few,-,ASSSGLGVGYNEQF
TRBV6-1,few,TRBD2,ASSPRLAGPNNEQF